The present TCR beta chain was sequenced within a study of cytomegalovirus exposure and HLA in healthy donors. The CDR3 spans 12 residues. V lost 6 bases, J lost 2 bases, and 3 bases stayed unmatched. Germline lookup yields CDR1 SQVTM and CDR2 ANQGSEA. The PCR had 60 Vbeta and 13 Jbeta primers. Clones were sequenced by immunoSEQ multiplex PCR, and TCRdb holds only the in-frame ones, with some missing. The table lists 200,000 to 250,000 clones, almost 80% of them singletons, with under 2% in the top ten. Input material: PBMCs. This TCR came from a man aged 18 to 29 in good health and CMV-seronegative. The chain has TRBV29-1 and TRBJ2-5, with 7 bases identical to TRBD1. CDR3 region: CSVRDRQETQYF. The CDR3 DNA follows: TGCAGCGTCCGGGACAGACAAGAGACCCAGTACTTC.